The clone carrying this T cell receptor beta chain was seen once. Its target is unknown. This entry comes from a study of identifying expanded T cells in peripheral blood. Study findings and constraints: Two-week clone count variance significantly increased as total template count grew. Differentially abundant clones: 1 to 1.5 between replicates, approximately 16 at about 13 days, approximately 19 at four.

Healthy donors had no documented immune events, such as infections, while sampled. From germline, CDR1 is GTSNPN and CDR2 SVGIG (reference sequence). V was pared by 3 bases and J by 5 bases, with 11 bases of the junction left unmatched. CDR3 length equals 15 residues. TCRdb keeps only in-frame clones here, not all; method: immunoSEQ multiplex PCR. The data show 75,000 to 100,000 clones, approximately 90% seen once. The material sequenced was blood. This sequence joins TRBV30 and TRBJ1-2; 8 bases are shared with TRBD1. This TCR was sampled from a person aged 18 to 70 in good health. The CDR3 is CAWRLAGGASYGYTF. DNA of the CDR3: TGTGCCTGGAGACTAGCAGGGGGCGCTTCTTATGGCTACACCTTC. Using reference TRBV30 and TRBJ1-2 for the parts outside the CDR3, the full variable domain is SQTIHQWPATLVQPVGSPLSLECTVEGTSNPNLYWYRQAAGRGLQLLFYSVGIGQISSEVPQNLSASRPQDRQFILSSKKLLLSDSGFYLCAWRLAGGASYGYTFGSGTRLTVV.